This T cell receptor (beta chain) was identified during a study of blood T cell repertoires in COVID-19. Study in general: The United States, Italy and Spain were the sources of the acute and convalescent COVID-19 samples. In each case, the material was cDNA or gDNA derived from T cells, B-cell-depleted T cells, or PBMCs.

Cohort placement rested on clinical history that participants reported themselves. Cohort 3 donors counted as recovered after two negative PCRs, clearance, or resolved symptoms. Here immunoSEQ multiplex PCR was the method, and the copy in TCRdb shows in-frame clones only, minus some. Among about 300,000 clones listed, about nine tenths were seen once. V dropped 4 bases and J dropped 5 bases, with 17 bases sitting between them. Germline CDR1 reads SGHVS; CDR2 reads FQNEAQ. CDR3 length equals 15 residues. Sample: PBMCs or T cells enriched from blood (not recorded which). This receptor was identified in a woman younger than 35 who had recovered from COVID-19. The V call is TRBV7-8, the J call TRBJ1-1; D remains unclear. As DNA, the CDR3 is TGTGCCAGCAGCTCGGGAGTCTCCGAAGGGACTGAAGCTTTCTTT. Residues: CASSSGVSEGTEAFF.